This paragraph covers one T cell receptor beta chain sequence. This sample is drawn from a study of blood T cell repertoires in COVID-19. Overall study context: Samples representing acute and convalescent COVID-19 were sourced from the United States, Italy and Spain. PBMCs, B-cell-depleted T cells, or T cells were the source of the cDNA or gDNA that made up the material.

This table comes from immunoSEQ multiplex PCR, and its TCRdb copy is limited to in-frame clones, with some not included. Here the sample spans 65,000 or so clones, approximately 88% being singletons. This CDR3 is 16 amino acids long. V shed 3 bases and J 4 bases; nucleotides not matched to a gene: 6. The germline CDR1 and CDR2 sequences are SNHLY and FYNNEI. V is TRBV2 and J is TRBJ2-1; the match to TRBD1 covers 10 bases. This clonotype was obtained from a man aged 25-40 years with COVID-19, enrolled during active disease. The source material was peripheral blood. In DNA, the CDR3 is TGTGCCAGCAGTGACCGACAGGGGGCTGGGTACAATGAGCAGTTCTTC. Amino acid sequence: CASSDRQGAGYNEQFF.